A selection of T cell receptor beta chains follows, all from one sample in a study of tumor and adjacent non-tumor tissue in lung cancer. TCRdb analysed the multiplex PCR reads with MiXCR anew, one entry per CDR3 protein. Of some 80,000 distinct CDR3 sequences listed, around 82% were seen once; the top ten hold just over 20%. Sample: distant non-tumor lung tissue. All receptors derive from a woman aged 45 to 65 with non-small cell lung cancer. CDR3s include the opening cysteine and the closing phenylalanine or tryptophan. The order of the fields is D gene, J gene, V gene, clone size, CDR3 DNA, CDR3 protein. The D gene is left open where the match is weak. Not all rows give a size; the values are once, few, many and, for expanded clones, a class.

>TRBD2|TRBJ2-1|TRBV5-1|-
TGCGCCAGCAGCCCGGCGACTAGCGGGACGAGCTCCTACAATGAGCAGTTCTTC
CASSPATSGTSSYNEQFF
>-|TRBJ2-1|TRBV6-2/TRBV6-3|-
TGTGCCAGCAATTTAGCCCATTACGATGAGCAGTTCTTC
CASNLAHYDEQFF
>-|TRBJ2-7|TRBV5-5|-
TGTGCCAGCAGGTTCTCCATTTTCGTCAGAGCCTACGCGCAGTATTTC
CASRFSIFVRAYAQYF
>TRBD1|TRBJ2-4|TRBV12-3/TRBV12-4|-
TGTGCCAGCAAGGGACAGGCGGGCAAAAACATTCAGTACTTC
CASKGQAGKNIQYF
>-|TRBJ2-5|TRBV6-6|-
TGTGCCAGCAGTCCCCCGGACCCAGCTAGGGAGACCCAATTCTTC
CASSPPDPARETQFF
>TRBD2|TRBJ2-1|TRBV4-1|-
TGTGCCAGCAGCCGCCCGACACGGGAGGATGCATACAATGAGCAGTTCTTC
CASSRPTREDAYNEQFF
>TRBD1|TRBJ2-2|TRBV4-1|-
TGCGCCAGCAGCCAGGACAGGCGTCACGGGGAGTTGTTTTTT
CASSQDRRHGELFF
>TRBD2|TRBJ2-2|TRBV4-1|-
TGCGTCTGCAGCCAACTAGCGGGCCTCACCGTGGAGCTGTTTTTT
CVCSQLAGLTVELFF
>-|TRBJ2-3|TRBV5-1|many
TGCGCCAGCAGCCCATCGGCGGGCACAGATACGCAGTATTTT
CASSPSAGTDTQYF
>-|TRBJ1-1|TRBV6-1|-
TGTGCCAGGAGTGAACATGGCGGACTGTGGACTGAAGCTTTCTTT
CARSEHGGLWTEAFF
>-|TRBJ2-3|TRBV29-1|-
TGCATCGTTTCTAACACAGATACGCAGTATTTT
CIVSNTDTQYF
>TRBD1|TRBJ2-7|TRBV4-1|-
TGCGCCAGCAGCCAAGTTGAGAGGACAGGATCCTACGAGCAGTATTTC
CASSQVERTGSYEQYF
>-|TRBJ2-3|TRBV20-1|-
TGCAGTGTTGGTAATTTCACAGATACGCAGTATTTT
CSVGNFTDTQYF
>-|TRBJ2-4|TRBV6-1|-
TGTGCCAGCAGCCAGTTGCGGGGCAAGGAGGGCATTAAGTACTTC
CASSQLRGKEGIKYF
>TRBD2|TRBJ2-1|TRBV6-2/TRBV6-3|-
TGTACCAGCAGTGCTCGGACTAGCGGAGAAGACAATGAGCAGTTCTTT
CTSSARTSGEDNEQFF
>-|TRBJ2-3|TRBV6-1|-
TGTGCCAGCAGTGAATGGAGTACAGATACACAGTATTTT
CASSEWSTDTQYF
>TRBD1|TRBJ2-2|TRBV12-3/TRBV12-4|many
TGTGCCAGCAGTCCGCGGACAGGGACAACCGGGGAGCTGTTTTTT
CASSPRTGTTGELFF
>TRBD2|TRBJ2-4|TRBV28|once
TGCGTCACGGGACTAGCGGGAGAACTAACCAAAAACATTCAGTACTTC
CVTGLAGELTKNIQYF
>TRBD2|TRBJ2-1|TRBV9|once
TGTACCAGCAGCGGGGCCCGGGAGGACAATGAGCAGTTCTTC
CTSSGAREDNEQFF
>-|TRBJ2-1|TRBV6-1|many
TGTGCCAGCAGTGAAACGGGGGAGGCGGGGCATGAGCAGTTCTTC
CASSETGEAGHEQFF
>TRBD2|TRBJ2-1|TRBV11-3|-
TGTGCCATGAGCTTAAGGACTAGCAGCAGCTCCTACAATGAGCAGTTCTTC
CAMSLRTSSSSYNEQFF
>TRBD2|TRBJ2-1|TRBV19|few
TGTGCCAGTAGCGTCGTGGCTAGCGGGTTGAGTCTCCAGTTCTTC
CASSVVASGLSLQFF
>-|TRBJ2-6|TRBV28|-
TGCGCCAGCAGTTTACCCCTCGGGGAGCCTGGGGCCAAGGTCCTGACTTTC
CASSLPLGEPGAKVLTF
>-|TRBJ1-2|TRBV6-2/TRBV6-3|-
TGTGTCAGCGATAGAGTGGACGGTGATGGCTACACCTTC
CVSDRVDGDGYTF
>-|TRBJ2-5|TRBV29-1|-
TGTAATGTTGAAGGAGGTGGAGTGCCCCGAGAAGAGACCCAGTACTTC
CNVEGGGVPREETQYF
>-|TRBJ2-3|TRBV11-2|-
TGTGCCAGCAGCTTAGGACCCCCAGGGAAGCATAGGCAGTATTTT
CASSLGPPGKHRQYF
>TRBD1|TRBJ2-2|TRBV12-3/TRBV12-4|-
TGTGCCGGCAGTGTCGGGACAGGGGTTACGGGGGAGCTGTTTTTT
CAGSVGTGVTGELFF
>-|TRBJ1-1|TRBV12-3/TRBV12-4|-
TGTGTAAGCACAGTCCAGGGTGATTCTAAAGCTTTCTTT
CVSTVQGDSKAFF